This TCR beta chain was captured in a study of blood T cell repertoires in COVID-19. Study summary: COVID-19 samples, acute and convalescent, were from the United States, Italy and Spain. Sources were T cells, B-cell-depleted T cells, or PBMCs; the material itself was cDNA or gDNA.

Authors' methods: From reference gene primer amplification, estimates of nucleated cell counts were derived. Produced via immunoSEQ multiplex PCR; TCRdb's table is partial and in-frame only. That table gives V, J and clone size, and the DNA gave D and trimming. The sample carries approximately 240,000 clones, about 80% recorded once. Germline CDR1 and CDR2: SGHTA and FQGNSA. V dropped 1 base and J dropped 5 bases, with 17 bases sitting between them. The CDR3 runs to 16 residues. This chain links TRBV7-2 with TRBJ2-5; no firm D call. This clonotype was sampled from a woman aged 30 to 39 who had recovered from COVID-19. Input material: peripheral blood. The DNA of the CDR3 is TGTGCCAGCAGCTTAGGGTCGGCGGCACCTGGGGAGACCCAGTACTTC. Its translation is CASSLGSAAPGETQYF.